What follows is one T cell receptor beta chain and its context. CD8+CD57+ cell expansion had been shown by flow cytometry in patients chosen for sequencing. The entry originates in a study of CD8+CD57+ T cells in acquired aplastic anemia. The germline V gene encodes CDR1 ENHRY and CDR2 SYGVKD. This CDR3 is built from 12 residues. Trimming left V 10 bases short and J 1 base short, with 11 bases between. Genomic DNA was employed as the template in profiling TCR beta VDJ and CDR3. A single record per CDR3 protein comes from TCRdb applying MiXCR to the reads. The sample includes about 270,000 distinct CDR3 sequences, 82% of them seen just once.

The receptor was isolated from a human donor with aplastic anemia. This chain connects TRBV10-3 to TRBJ2-7; D gene unclear. The sequenced sample was sorted CD4+, CD8+, or CD8+CD57+ T cells (not recorded which) from PBMCs. CDR3 sequence: CATGLGSYEQYF. The CDR3 DNA follows: TGTGCCACTGGGCTGGGGTCCTACGAGCAGTACTTC.